This is a list of T cell receptor beta chains from one sample in a study of cytomegalovirus exposure and HLA in healthy donors. The protocol was immunoSEQ multiplex PCR, while the TCRdb copy is restricted to in-frame clones and leaves out a portion. Of about 110,000 clones listed, roughly 72% are singletons. The sequenced sample consisted of PBMCs. All receptors come from a man aged 25 to 45 in good health and CMV-seronegative. Each CDR3 is given with its conserved first and last residue. A D gene is named only where the DNA matches it firmly. Where a row states a size, it is once, few, many or the class of an expanded clone; other rows omit it.

size	D	V	J	DNA	CDR3
NA	NA	TRBV7-8	TRBJ1-2	TGTGCCAGCAGCCCGGGGGATGTCTATGGCTACACCTTC	CASSPGDVYGYTF
NA	NA	TRBV7-2	TRBJ2-2	TGTGCCAGCAGCTTAGGTTCTGGGTGGGAGTTGGACGGGGAGCTGTTTTTT	CASSLGSGWELDGELFF
NA	NA	TRBV5-1	TRBJ2-2	TGCGCCAGCAGCTTGGTTGGGGGGACCGAAGCCGGGGAGCTGTTTTTT	CASSLVGGTEAGELFF
few	TRBD1	TRBV6-4	TRBJ2-1	TGTGCCAGCAGTGCGGGACAGGGGGCGAATGAGCAGTTCTTC	CASSAGQGANEQFF
NA	TRBD1	TRBV6-5	TRBJ2-7	TGTGCCAGCAGGGGACAGACAGGGGCTCCCGAGCAGTACTTC	CASRGQTGAPEQYF
once	TRBD1	TRBV6-4	TRBJ2-2	TGTGCCAGCAGTGACTCGAATACAGGGGGCGCGGTCACCGGGGAGCTGTTTTTT	CASSDSNTGGAVTGELFF
NA	NA	TRBV19	TRBJ1-5	TGTGCCAGTAGACGAGGGGGGGGTAGCAATCAGCCCCAGCATTTT	CASRRGGGSNQPQHF
NA	TRBD2	TRBV6-5	TRBJ2-1	TGTGCCAGCAGCCCCGGACTAGCATTCAATGAGCAGTTCTTC	CASSPGLAFNEQFF
once	TRBD1	TRBV5-6	TRBJ1-2	TGTGCCAGCAGCGTTACAGGGGGCTTCTATGGCTACACCTTC	CASSVTGGFYGYTF
once	TRBD1	TRBV5-1	TRBJ1-2	TGCGCCAGCAGCTCGGGACAGGGGGACTATGGCTACACCTTC	CASSSGQGDYGYTF
few	TRBD1	TRBV9	TRBJ1-2	TGTGCCAGCAGCGGTCGGGACAGGGGGGTCTATGGCTACACCTTC	CASSGRDRGVYGYTF
NA	TRBD2	TRBV9	TRBJ2-7	TGTGCCAGCAGCGTGGGAGGGAACTACGAGCAGTACTTC	CASSVGGNYEQYF
few	TRBD2	TRBV11-3	TRBJ2-3	TGTGCCAGCAGCTTGTCGGGAGGCCGGGGAGATACGCAGTATTTT	CASSLSGGRGDTQYF
NA	TRBD1	TRBV2	TRBJ2-1	TGTGCCAGCAGTGTCCAGGACAGGAGTACCAATGAGCAGTTCTTC	CASSVQDRSTNEQFF
few	NA	TRBV5-1	TRBJ1-2	TGCGCCAGCAGCCGGGACAATACGGTCTATGGCTACACCTTC	CASSRDNTVYGYTF
NA	NA	TRBV19	TRBJ2-2	TGTGCCAGTAGTGTAACAGGCACCGGGGAGCTGTTTTTT	CASSVTGTGELFF
NA	NA	TRBV30	TRBJ2-5	TGTGCCTGGAGTTCCCGGGGAGAGACCCAGTACTTC	CAWSSRGETQYF
NA	NA	TRBV30	TRBJ1-3	TGTGCCTCGCAGGGGTGGTCTGGAAACACCATATATTTT	CASQGWSGNTIYF
once	TRBD1	TRBV11-2	TRBJ2-3	TGTGCCAGCAGCCACGGACAGGACGATACGCAGTATTTT	CASSHGQDDTQYF
NA	TRBD2	TRBV2	TRBJ2-7	TGTGCCAGCACCGAAGGAGTAGCGGGGGCCTACGAGCAGTACTTC	CASTEGVAGAYEQYF
NA	NA	TRBV21-1	TRBJ1-5	TGTGCCAGCAGCAAAGCGGAGGGGAAGTGGATGGAAAATCAGCCCCAGCATTTT	CASSKAEGKWMENQPQHF
NA	TRBD1	TRBV6-6	TRBJ2-3	TGTGCCAGCAGTTACTCGAGACAGGGGCACACAGATACGCAGTATTTT	CASSYSRQGHTDTQYF
NA	TRBD2	TRBV5-4	TRBJ2-1	TGTGCCAGCAGCTTGGCCGACTGGAGCGGGGTGGTTAATGAGCAGTTCTTC	CASSLADWSGVVNEQFF
NA	TRBD1	TRBV27	TRBJ2-1	TGTGCCAGCATGCGGACAGGAGACAATGAGCAGTTCTTC	CASMRTGDNEQFF
NA	NA	TRBV18	TRBJ1-2	TGTGCCAGCTCCCCACCGTCGGGGGGGTATGGCTACACCTTC	CASSPPSGGYGYTF
NA	TRBD2	TRBV28	TRBJ2-5	TGTGCCAGCAGTACGGGGGGAAAAGAGACCCAGTACTTC	CASSTGGKETQYF
NA	TRBD2	TRBV5-4	TRBJ2-3	TGTGCCAGCAGCTTGAAGTTAGCGGGGGACACAGATACGCAGTATTTT	CASSLKLAGDTDTQYF
NA	TRBD1	TRBV29-1	TRBJ2-3	TGCAGCGTTGGCGGGACAGGGGGACTCACAGATACGCAGTATTTT	CSVGGTGGLTDTQYF
NA	NA	TRBV5-1	TRBJ1-2	TGCGCCAGCAGCTCGAGGACAGCCTCATATGGCTACACCTTC	CASSSRTASYGYTF
NA	TRBD1	TRBV10-3	TRBJ1-1	TGTGCCATCAGTGTGGGACAGGGGGCGGGTGGCACTGAAGCTTTCTTT	CAISVGQGAGGTEAFF
NA	TRBD2	TRBV19	TRBJ2-1	TGTGCCAGTAGACCACTAGCGGGAATTGGGAATGAGCAGTTCTTC	CASRPLAGIGNEQFF
once	NA	TRBV19	TRBJ2-7	TGTGCCAGTAGTGACAGGAAGAGCTCCTACGAGCAGTACTTC	CASSDRKSSYEQYF
once	NA	TRBV7-9	TRBJ2-1	TGTGCCAGCAGCTCTAGCTTGCGCAATGAGCAGTTCTTC	CASSSSLRNEQFF